These T cell receptor beta chains were read from a single sample in a study of cytomegalovirus exposure and HLA in healthy donors. Assay used: immunoSEQ multiplex PCR; TCRdb lists only in-frame clones, some missing. The table for this sample gives about 210,000 clones. The source material was PBMCs. These receptors all come from a woman under 40 in good health and CMV-seropositive. The CDR3 runs from the conserved cysteine through the conserved F or W. The order of the fields is J gene, D gene, V gene, CDR3 protein, CDR3 DNA. D genes are given only for firm matches.

TRBJ1-1,-,TRBV18,CASSPSYQGNTEAFF,TGTGCCAGCTCACCGTCCTACCAGGGAAACACTGAAGCTTTCTTT
TRBJ1-1,-,TRBV7-9,CASSPGISVKTEAFF,TGTGCCAGCAGCCCCGGGATCTCCGTTAAAACTGAAGCTTTCTTT
TRBJ1-5,-,TRBV28,CASSSDGGMQPQHF,TGTGCCAGCAGCTCGGACGGGGGGATGCAGCCCCAGCATTTT
TRBJ1-1,-,TRBV5-1,CASSLVNRLNTEAFF,TGCGCCAGCAGCTTGGTTAATCGGTTGAACACTGAAGCTTTCTTT
TRBJ1-3,TRBD1,TRBV12-5,CASGTIRDRVSGFGGNTIYF,TGTGCTAGTGGGACCATACGGGACAGGGTTTCAGGGTTTGGTGGAAACACCATATATTTT
TRBJ2-7,-,TRBV7-8,CASQRQPGSWDEQYF,TGTGCCAGCCAACGACAGCCAGGATCGTGGGATGAGCAGTACTTC
TRBJ1-4,-,TRBV27,CATGGQASGKLFF,TGTGCCACCGGGGGGCAGGCCTCTGGGAAACTGTTTTTT
TRBJ2-7,TRBD2,TRBV25-1,CASIAGAEQYF,TGTGCCAGCATAGCGGGTGCCGAGCAGTACTTC
TRBJ1-3,-,TRBV18,CASSQGFAGNTIYF,TGTGCCAGCTCACAGGGGTTTGCTGGAAACACCATATATTTT
TRBJ2-1,TRBD2,TRBV28,CASSLPLAGAYNEQFF,TGTGCCAGCAGTTTACCTCTAGCGGGGGCCTACAATGAGCAGTTCTTC
TRBJ1-6,TRBD1,TRBV27,CASSFGQGVGYNSPLHF,TGTGCCAGCAGTTTTGGACAGGGTGTGGGCTATAATTCACCCCTCCACTTT
TRBJ2-1,TRBD2,TRBV15,CATSRTSGGTYNEQFF,TGTGCCACCAGCAGAACTAGCGGGGGGACGTACAATGAGCAGTTCTTC
TRBJ1-2,-,TRBV5-1,CASSAGDQANYGYTF,TGCGCCAGCAGCGCAGGGGACCAGGCTAACTATGGCTACACCTTC
TRBJ2-4,TRBD1,TRBV6-5,CASTADRLAKNIQYF,TGTGCCAGCACTGCGGACAGGCTAGCCAAAAACATTCAGTACTTC
TRBJ1-1,-,TRBV7-9,CASSHPGQPTEAFF,TGTGCCAGCAGCCACCCGGGACAACCCACTGAAGCTTTCTTT
TRBJ2-7,-,TRBV11-2,CASSLLVLRTGQYF,TGTGCCAGCAGCTTACTGGTCTTACGAACCGGGCAGTACTTC
TRBJ1-1,-,TRBV4-1,CASSPRGNRRDPEAFF,TGCGCCAGCAGCCCACGGGGGAACAGACGGGATCCTGAAGCTTTCTTT
TRBJ2-7,TRBD1,TRBV5-3,CARSLGTEDRGYEQYF,TGTGCCAGAAGCTTGGGGACAGAGGACAGGGGGTACGAGCAGTACTTC
TRBJ2-5,TRBD1,TRBV6-5,CASRTWDSQETQYF,TGTGCCAGCAGGACCTGGGACAGTCAAGAGACCCAGTACTTC
TRBJ2-7,-,TRBV19,CASSIHGTPVSYEQYF,TGTGCCAGTAGTATTCACGGGACACCCGTCTCCTACGAGCAGTACTTC
TRBJ1-1,TRBD1,TRBV5-6,CASNPLGTGATEAFF,TGTGCCAGCAACCCGCTGGGGACAGGGGCCACTGAAGCTTTCTTT
TRBJ2-3,TRBD2,TRBV10-1,CASRGTSGGPDTQYF,TGCGCCAGCAGGGGGACTAGCGGGGGCCCAGATACGCAGTATTTT
TRBJ1-6,TRBD1,TRBV6-1,CASSEDRGYSPLHF,TGTGCCAGCAGTGAGGACAGGGGTTATTCACCCCTCCACTTT
TRBJ2-5,TRBD2,TRBV14,CASSQDWGLAGTQETQYF,TGTGCCAGCAGCCAAGATTGGGGACTAGCGGGGACGCAAGAGACCCAGTACTTC
TRBJ1-6,-,TRBV5-1,CASSLSGGGNSPLHF,TGCGCCAGCAGCCTAAGTGGGGGGGGTAATTCACCCCTCCACTTT
TRBJ2-6,-,TRBV7-6,CASSSRLASGANVLTF,TGTGCCAGCAGCTCCCGACTGGCCTCTGGGGCCAACGTCCTGACTTTC
TRBJ2-7,TRBD1,TRBV6-1,CASNPGQGRNEQYF,TGTGCCAGCAACCCGGGACAGGGAAGAAACGAGCAGTACTTC
TRBJ1-4,TRBD1,TRBV7-2,CASSVGTGSEKLFF,TGTGCCAGCAGCGTCGGGACAGGTTCTGAAAAACTGTTTTTT
TRBJ2-3,-,TRBV2,CASSGVGASTDTQYF,TGTGCCAGCAGTGGTGTGGGGGCTAGCACAGATACGCAGTATTTT
TRBJ2-7,-,TRBV4-1,CASSQGDRRGSYEQYF,TGCGCCAGCAGCCAAGGCGATCGTAGGGGGTCCTACGAGCAGTACTTC
TRBJ2-7,TRBD1,TRBV25-1,CASSEPGTGSYEQYF,TGTGCCAGCAGTGAACCCGGGACAGGCTCCTACGAGCAGTACTTC
TRBJ2-1,TRBD2,TRBV15,CATSSILAGYSYNEQFF,TGTGCCACCAGCAGTATTCTAGCGGGGTACTCCTACAATGAGCAGTTCTTC
TRBJ1-4,-,TRBV27,CASSLSRGVEGEKLFF,TGTGCCAGCAGTTTATCGAGGGGAGTGGAGGGCGAAAAACTGTTTTTT
TRBJ1-2,-,TRBV2,CASSEGAAIHYGYTF,TGTGCCAGCAGTGAAGGGGCCGCTATACACTATGGCTACACCTTC
TRBJ2-3,-,TRBV10-1,CASSAGPADTQYF,TGCGCCAGCAGTGCTGGGCCCGCAGATACGCAGTATTTT
TRBJ2-5,TRBD2,TRBV4-3,CASSPTGGGETQYF,TGCGCCAGCAGCCCTACGGGCGGGGGAGAGACCCAGTACTTC
TRBJ1-2,TRBD1,TRBV2,CTSSVTGDGYTF,TGTACCAGCAGTGTCACAGGGGACGGCTACACCTTC
TRBJ2-1,-,TRBV19,CASSNPGSGWGEQFF,TGTGCCAGTAGTAATCCAGGGAGCGGGTGGGGTGAGCAGTTCTTC
TRBJ1-1,-,TRBV13,CASSPSGERGSNTEAFF,TGTGCCAGCAGCCCGTCGGGAGAGAGGGGCTCGAACACTGAAGCTTTCTTT
TRBJ2-3,-,TRBV6-5,CASSYGGGAADTQYF,TGTGCCAGCAGTTACGGGGGGGGCGCGGCAGATACGCAGTATTTT
TRBJ1-5,-,TRBV7-2,CASSLRTGSNQPQHF,TGTGCCAGCAGCTTAAGGACGGGGAGCAATCAGCCCCAGCATTTT
TRBJ2-3,TRBD2,TRBV27,CASRRTSGSTDTQYF,TGTGCCAGCAGGAGGACTAGCGGAAGCACAGATACGCAGTATTTT
TRBJ1-4,TRBD1,TRBV6-5,CASSWTQGKFDEKLFF,TGTGCCAGCAGTTGGACACAGGGGAAGTTCGACGAAAAACTGTTTTTT
TRBJ1-4,TRBD1,TRBV19,CASSTDRVREKLFF,TGTGCCAGTAGTACAGACAGGGTGCGCGAAAAACTGTTTTTT
TRBJ2-3,TRBD2,TRBV5-4,CASQGLAEPTDTQYF,TGTGCCAGCCAAGGACTAGCGGAACCCACAGATACGCAGTATTTT
TRBJ2-7,TRBD2,TRBV4-3,CASSQGTSGSFHEQYF,TGCGCCAGCAGCCAGGGGACTAGCGGGAGCTTCCACGAGCAGTACTTC
TRBJ2-7,TRBD2,TRBV29-1,CSVIPGTSASYEQYF,TGCAGCGTTATACCCGGGACTAGCGCTTCCTACGAGCAGTACTTC
TRBJ2-5,-,TRBV6-6,CASSPDSWETQYF,TGTGCCAGCAGTCCGGACAGTTGGGAGACCCAGTACTTC
TRBJ2-5,-,TRBV2,CASSVKGPGETQYF,TGTGCCAGCAGTGTGAAGGGGCCTGGCGAGACCCAGTACTTC
TRBJ2-1,-,TRBV28,CASSAPRVGSYNEQFF,TGTGCCAGCAGTGCCCCCCGCGTCGGCTCCTACAATGAGCAGTTCTTC
TRBJ1-2,-,TRBV28,CASSLDSDLNYGYTF,TGTGCCAGCAGTTTGGACAGCGACTTGAACTATGGCTACACCTTC
TRBJ2-6,TRBD1,TRBV29-1,CSVYTGGYSGANVLTF,TGCAGCGTCTACACAGGGGGCTACTCTGGGGCCAACGTCCTGACTTTC
TRBJ1-1,-,TRBV27,CASSSSGRGEAFF,TGTGCCAGCAGTTCCTCCGGGAGGGGTGAAGCTTTCTTT
TRBJ2-5,-,TRBV25-1,CASTRSGRPQGETQYF,TGTGCCAGCACTCGATCCGGGAGACCTCAAGGGGAGACCCAGTACTTC
TRBJ1-5,-,TRBV18,CASSPPTRAPQHF,TGTGCCAGCTCACCACCGACGCGGGCGCCCCAGCATTTT